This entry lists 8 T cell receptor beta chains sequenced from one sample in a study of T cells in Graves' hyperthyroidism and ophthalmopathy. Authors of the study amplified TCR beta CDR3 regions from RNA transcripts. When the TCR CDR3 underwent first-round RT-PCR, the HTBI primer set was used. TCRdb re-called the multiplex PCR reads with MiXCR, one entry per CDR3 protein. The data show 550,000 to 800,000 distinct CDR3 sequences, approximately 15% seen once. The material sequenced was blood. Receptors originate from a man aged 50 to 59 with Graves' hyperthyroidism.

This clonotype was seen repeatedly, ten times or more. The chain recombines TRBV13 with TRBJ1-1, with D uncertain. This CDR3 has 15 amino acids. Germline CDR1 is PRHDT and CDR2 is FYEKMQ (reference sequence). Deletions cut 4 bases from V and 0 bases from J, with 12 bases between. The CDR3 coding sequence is TGTGCCAGCAGCTCCAGAGGACGGATGAACACTGAAGCTTTCTTT. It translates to CASSSRGRMNTEAFF.

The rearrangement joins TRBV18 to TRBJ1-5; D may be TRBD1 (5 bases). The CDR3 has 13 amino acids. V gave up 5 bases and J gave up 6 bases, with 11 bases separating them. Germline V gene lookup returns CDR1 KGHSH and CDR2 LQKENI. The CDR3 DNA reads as TGTGCCAGCTCATTGGACATTTTTCAGCCCCAGCATTTT. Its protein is CASSLDIFQPQHF.

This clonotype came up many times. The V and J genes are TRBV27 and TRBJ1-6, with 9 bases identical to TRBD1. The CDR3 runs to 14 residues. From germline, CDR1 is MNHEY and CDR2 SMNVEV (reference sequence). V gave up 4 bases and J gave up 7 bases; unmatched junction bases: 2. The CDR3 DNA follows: TGTGCCAGCAGTTGGACAGGGGTAAATTCACCCCTCCACTTT. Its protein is CASSWTGVNSPLHF.

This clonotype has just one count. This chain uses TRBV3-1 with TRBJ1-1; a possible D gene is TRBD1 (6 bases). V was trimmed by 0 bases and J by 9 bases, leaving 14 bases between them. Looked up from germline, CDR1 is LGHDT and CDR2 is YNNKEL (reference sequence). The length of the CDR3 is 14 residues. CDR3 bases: TGTGCCAGCAGCCAAGATACAGGGAGGACTAAAGCTTTCTTT. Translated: CASSQDTGRTKAFF.

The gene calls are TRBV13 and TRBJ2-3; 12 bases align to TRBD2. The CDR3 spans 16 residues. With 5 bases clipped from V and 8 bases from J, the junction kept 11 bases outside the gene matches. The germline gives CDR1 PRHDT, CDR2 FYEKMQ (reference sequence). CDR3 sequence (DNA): TGTGCCAGCAGCCCTAGGACTAGCGGGACCCACGGTACGCAGTATTTT. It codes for CASSPRTSGTHGTQYF.

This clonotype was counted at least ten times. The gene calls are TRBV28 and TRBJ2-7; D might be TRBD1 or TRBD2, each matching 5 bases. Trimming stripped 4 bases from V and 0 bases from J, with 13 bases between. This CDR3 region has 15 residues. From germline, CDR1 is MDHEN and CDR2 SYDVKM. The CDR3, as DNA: TGTGCCAGCAGTTCAGAGGGGTTAAGCTCCTACGAGCAGTACTTC. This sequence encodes CASSSEGLSSYEQYF.

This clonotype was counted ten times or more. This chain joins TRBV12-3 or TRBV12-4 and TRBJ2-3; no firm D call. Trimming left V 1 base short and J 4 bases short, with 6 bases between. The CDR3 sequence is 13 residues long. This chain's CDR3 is CASSLELADTQYF. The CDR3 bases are TGTGCCAGCAGTTTAGAACTTGCAGATACGCAGTATTTT.

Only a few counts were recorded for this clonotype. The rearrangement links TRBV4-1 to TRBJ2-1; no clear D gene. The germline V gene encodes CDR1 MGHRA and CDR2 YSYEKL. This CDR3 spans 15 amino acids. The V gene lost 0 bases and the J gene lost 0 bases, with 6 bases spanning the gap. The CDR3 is CASSQDGSSYNEQFF. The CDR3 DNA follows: TGCGCCAGCAGCCAAGACGGAAGCTCCTACAATGAGCAGTTCTTC.